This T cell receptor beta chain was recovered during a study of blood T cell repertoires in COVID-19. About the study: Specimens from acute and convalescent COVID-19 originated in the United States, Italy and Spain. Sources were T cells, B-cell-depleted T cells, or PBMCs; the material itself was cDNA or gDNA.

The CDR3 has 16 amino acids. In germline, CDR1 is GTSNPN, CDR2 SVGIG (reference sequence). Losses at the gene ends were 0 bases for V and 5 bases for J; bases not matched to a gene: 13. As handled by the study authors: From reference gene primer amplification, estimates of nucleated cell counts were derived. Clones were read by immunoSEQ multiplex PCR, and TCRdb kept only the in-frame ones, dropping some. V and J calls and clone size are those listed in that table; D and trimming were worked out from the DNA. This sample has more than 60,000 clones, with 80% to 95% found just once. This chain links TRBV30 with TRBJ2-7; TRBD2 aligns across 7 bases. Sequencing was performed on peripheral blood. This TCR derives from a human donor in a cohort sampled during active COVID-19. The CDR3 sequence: CAWSVFLGVGGHEQYF. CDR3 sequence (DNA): TGTGCCTGGAGTGTATTTCTCGGAGTGGGAGGGCACGAGCAGTACTTC.